This is a list of T cell receptor beta chains from one sample in a study of blood T cell repertoires in COVID-19. Assay: immunoSEQ multiplex PCR; the TCRdb copy retains only in-frame clones and omits some. The sample has roughly 80,000 clones; 90% are singletons. The sample taken for sequencing was peripheral blood. These receptors were obtained from a man aged 60 to 69 with acute or convalescent COVID-19. The CDR3 runs from the conserved cysteine through the conserved F or W. The order of the fields is V gene, CDR3 length, D gene, J gene, clone size, CDR3 DNA, CDR3 protein. A D gene is named only where the DNA matches it firmly. Clone size is shown for a subset of rows, as once, few, many or a class of expanded clone.

v_call: TRBV6-5; cdr3_length: 15; d_call: TRBD1; j_call: TRBJ1-1; clone_size: NA; cdr3_nt: TGTGCCAGCAGTTCGGCCGGGGACAGTAACACTGAAGCTTTCTTT; cdr3_aa: CASSSAGDSNTEAFF
v_call: TRBV6-6; cdr3_length: 13; d_call: NA; j_call: TRBJ2-5; clone_size: NA; cdr3_nt: TGTGCCAGCAGTTACTCCGACGGTCTGGAGGTTGACTTC; cdr3_aa: CASSYSDGLEVDF
v_call: TRBV6-2/TRBV6-3; cdr3_length: 17; d_call: TRBD2; j_call: TRBJ2-3; clone_size: NA; cdr3_nt: TGTGCCAGCAGCCATCGGGTAGCGGGAGTGAGCACAGATACGCAGTATTTT; cdr3_aa: CASSHRVAGVSTDTQYF
v_call: TRBV6-2/TRBV6-3; cdr3_length: 14; d_call: NA; j_call: TRBJ1-5; clone_size: NA; cdr3_nt: TGTGCCAGCAGTTACAGGACAGCTAATCAGCCCCAGCATTTT; cdr3_aa: CASSYRTANQPQHF
v_call: TRBV7-8; cdr3_length: 13; d_call: NA; j_call: TRBJ1-2; clone_size: once; cdr3_nt: TGTGCCAGCAGCTTGTCATTACGGGATGGCTACACCTTC; cdr3_aa: CASSLSLRDGYTF
v_call: TRBV19; cdr3_length: 16; d_call: NA; j_call: TRBJ1-6; clone_size: NA; cdr3_nt: TGTGCCAGTAGTATTGGCGGGGCAGGGAGGGATTCACCCCTCCACTTT; cdr3_aa: CASSIGGAGRDSPLHF
v_call: TRBV9; cdr3_length: 15; d_call: NA; j_call: TRBJ1-4; clone_size: NA; cdr3_nt: TGTGCCAGCAGGCCCACAGGGACGGCTAATGAAAAACTGTTTTTT; cdr3_aa: CASRPTGTANEKLFF
v_call: TRBV19; cdr3_length: 13; d_call: NA; j_call: TRBJ1-1; clone_size: few; cdr3_nt: TGTGCCAGTATCAGCCGGGGGAAGACTGAAGCTTTCTTT; cdr3_aa: CASISRGKTEAFF
v_call: TRBV5-1; cdr3_length: 12; d_call: NA; j_call: TRBJ1-1; clone_size: NA; cdr3_nt: TGCGCCAGCAGCTTGGGAGACACTGAAGCTTTCTTT; cdr3_aa: CASSLGDTEAFF
v_call: TRBV7-9; cdr3_length: 15; d_call: TRBD1; j_call: TRBJ2-7; clone_size: NA; cdr3_nt: TGTGCCAGCAACCAACAGGGGGTCCTAGCCTACGAGCAGTACTTC; cdr3_aa: CASNQQGVLAYEQYF
v_call: TRBV11-1; cdr3_length: 14; d_call: NA; j_call: TRBJ2-7; clone_size: few; cdr3_nt: TGTGCCAGCAGCTTAGAGAGGACAACCTACGAGCAGTACTTC; cdr3_aa: CASSLERTTYEQYF
v_call: TRBV2; cdr3_length: 13; d_call: TRBD1; j_call: TRBJ1-1; clone_size: NA; cdr3_nt: TGTGCCAGCAGAAGACGACAGGGCACTGAAGCTTTCTTT; cdr3_aa: CASRRRQGTEAFF
v_call: TRBV5-6; cdr3_length: 16; d_call: TRBD1; j_call: TRBJ1-6; clone_size: NA; cdr3_nt: TGTGCCAGCAGCCGGGACAGGGGCGATCGAGGTTCACCCCTCCACTTT; cdr3_aa: CASSRDRGDRGSPLHF
v_call: TRBV6-1; cdr3_length: 15; d_call: TRBD1; j_call: TRBJ1-2; clone_size: NA; cdr3_nt: TGTGCCAGCAGTGAACCGGGACAGGGGGCATTTGGCTACACCTTC; cdr3_aa: CASSEPGQGAFGYTF
v_call: TRBV19; cdr3_length: 14; d_call: TRBD1; j_call: TRBJ2-2; clone_size: NA; cdr3_nt: TGTGCCAGTGGACAGGGGGCTGGCACCGGGGAGCTGTTTTTT; cdr3_aa: CASGQGAGTGELFF
v_call: TRBV11-2; cdr3_length: 15; d_call: TRBD2; j_call: TRBJ2-7; clone_size: NA; cdr3_nt: TGTGCCAGCAGCTTAGAGATAGCGGGTTCCTACGAGCAGTACTTC; cdr3_aa: CASSLEIAGSYEQYF
v_call: TRBV9; cdr3_length: 16; d_call: NA; j_call: TRBJ2-2; clone_size: NA; cdr3_nt: TGTGCCAGCAGCGTCCGACCCTCCGGGAGCACCGGGGAGCTGTTTTTT; cdr3_aa: CASSVRPSGSTGELFF
v_call: TRBV28; cdr3_length: 15; d_call: TRBD1; j_call: TRBJ1-5; clone_size: NA; cdr3_nt: TGTGCCAGCAGTCCTCCGACAGGGGGCACTCAGCCCCAGCATTTT; cdr3_aa: CASSPPTGGTQPQHF
v_call: TRBV24-1; cdr3_length: 13; d_call: NA; j_call: TRBJ2-7; clone_size: NA; cdr3_nt: TGTGCCACCAGTGATGGAGGGAAGAACGAGCAGTACTTC; cdr3_aa: CATSDGGKNEQYF
v_call: TRBV18; cdr3_length: 17; d_call: TRBD2; j_call: TRBJ2-7; clone_size: NA; cdr3_nt: TGTGCCAGCTCACCACTGGCTAGCGGGAGGCCAACCTACGAGCAGTACTTC; cdr3_aa: CASSPLASGRPTYEQYF
v_call: TRBV19; cdr3_length: 14; d_call: NA; j_call: TRBJ1-4; clone_size: once; cdr3_nt: TGTGCCAGTAGTGACACCCCTGGTAATGAAAAACTGTTTTTT; cdr3_aa: CASSDTPGNEKLFF
v_call: TRBV7-2; cdr3_length: 17; d_call: TRBD2; j_call: TRBJ2-2; clone_size: NA; cdr3_nt: TGTGCCAGCAGCTTCCCGGGACTAGCGGGAGGACTAGGGGAGCTGTTTTTT; cdr3_aa: CASSFPGLAGGLGELFF
v_call: TRBV11-2; cdr3_length: 16; d_call: NA; j_call: TRBJ2-6; clone_size: NA; cdr3_nt: TGTGCCAGCACCACCTCTGGGGGCTTTGGGGCCAACGTCCTGACTTTC; cdr3_aa: CASTTSGGFGANVLTF
v_call: TRBV4-2; cdr3_length: 15; d_call: TRBD2; j_call: TRBJ2-7; clone_size: once; cdr3_nt: TGTGCCAGCAGCCAGGGGGCTAGCGGGACCTACGAGCAGTACTTC; cdr3_aa: CASSQGASGTYEQYF
v_call: TRBV20-1; cdr3_length: 12; d_call: NA; j_call: TRBJ2-7; clone_size: NA; cdr3_nt: TGCAGTGCTAGTCAGGGGACCTACGAGCAGTACTTC; cdr3_aa: CSASQGTYEQYF
v_call: TRBV4-2; cdr3_length: 16; d_call: NA; j_call: TRBJ2-1; clone_size: NA; cdr3_nt: TGTGCCAGCAGTTCCGGAACCGGGTCCCCAGCTAATGAGCAGTTCTTC; cdr3_aa: CASSSGTGSPANEQFF
v_call: TRBV29-1; cdr3_length: 15; d_call: NA; j_call: TRBJ2-5; clone_size: NA; cdr3_nt: TGCAGCGTTGGCGGTGGTGCTCGGCCTTGGGAGACCCAGTACTTC; cdr3_aa: CSVGGGARPWETQYF
v_call: TRBV29-1; cdr3_length: 14; d_call: TRBD1; j_call: TRBJ1-4; clone_size: NA; cdr3_nt: TGCAGCGTTGACATGACAGGGACTAATGAAAAACTGTTTTTT; cdr3_aa: CSVDMTGTNEKLFF
v_call: TRBV29-1; cdr3_length: 13; d_call: TRBD1; j_call: TRBJ2-2; clone_size: NA; cdr3_nt: TGCAGCGTGTGGACAGGGGTCGGGGGGGAGCTGTTTTTT; cdr3_aa: CSVWTGVGGELFF
v_call: TRBV7-9; cdr3_length: 14; d_call: NA; j_call: TRBJ1-1; clone_size: NA; cdr3_nt: TGTGCCAGCAGCCTCCCGGTGGACTTCACTGAAGCTTTCTTT; cdr3_aa: CASSLPVDFTEAFF
v_call: TRBV14; cdr3_length: 17; d_call: NA; j_call: TRBJ1-3; clone_size: NA; cdr3_nt: TGTGCCAGCACCAACCAAAGAGGACAGTCCTCTGGAAACACCATATATTTT; cdr3_aa: CASTNQRGQSSGNTIYF